This T cell receptor beta chain was observed in a study of OX40 agonist ivuxolimab in advanced cancers. Study observations and caveats: Antigen specificity was not determined for the expanded peripheral T cells.

To note about this clone: The target antigen is unknown.

This CDR3 is built from 17 residues. Between the trimmed V and J ends, which lost 2 bases and 2 bases, there was a span of 20 bases. Germline V gene lookup returns CDR1 SGHNT and CDR2 YYREEE (reference sequence). The method was immunoSEQ multiplex PCR; TCRdb's version includes in-frame clones alone and lacks a portion of them. The sample holds approximately 54,000 clones, more than 85% seen once. The chain links TRBV5-4 to TRBJ2-7; D might be TRBD2 (6 bases). The sequencing used CD4+ or CD8+ T cells sorted from blood, collected in a trial of the OX40 agonist ivuxolimab. The sequence was collected from an adult with an advanced solid tumor such as melanoma, head and neck, liver or kidney cancer. The CDR3 sequence: CASSLRPGEDLAYEQYF. The CDR3, as DNA: TGTGCCAGCAGCTTACGACCGGGGGAGGACCTGGCCTACGAGCAGTACTTC.